This record concerns one T cell receptor (beta chain) sequence. Its target is unknown. The same CDR3 also results from other DNA sequences found in this sample. Germline V lookup: CDR1 LNHDA, CDR2 SQIVND (reference sequence). V dropped 3 bases and J dropped 2 bases, with 3 bases sitting between them. The CDR3 has 12 amino acids. Treatment indicated: about 20 received Ad26.COV2.S at low or high dose, single or two shots; several received placebo; per-sample allocation not given. The study sampled participants on day 63 after the first vaccine or placebo injection. Vaccination used an Ad26 vector expressing Wuhan-strain SARS-CoV-2 spike. These data originate in a study of Ad26.COV2.S vaccination and SARS-CoV-2 variants. At the level of the study: The authors gave Ad26.COV2.S intramuscularly, either once or twice 56 days apart. The study, taken as a whole, reports: The authors reported substantial breadth in spike-specific CD8+ and CD4+ T cell responses after vaccination. Researchers cautioned that TCR breadth and depth analyses may have underestimated total T cell responses.

This table comes from immunoSEQ multiplex PCR, and its TCRdb copy is limited to in-frame clones, with some not included. This sample has roughly 700,000 clones; 80% to 90% occur once, and the top ten carry approximately 1.5%. This TCR came from a person aged 18-65 years who received the Ad26.COV2.S COVID-19 vaccine or a placebo. This rearrangement joins TRBV19 to TRBJ2-3; no firm D call. The sequencing here drew on peripheral blood, taken in a trial of Ad26.COV2.S vaccine versus placebo. Written as DNA, the CDR3 is TGTGCCAGTAGTATCGCCACAGATACGCAGTATTTT. It translates to CASSIATDTQYF.